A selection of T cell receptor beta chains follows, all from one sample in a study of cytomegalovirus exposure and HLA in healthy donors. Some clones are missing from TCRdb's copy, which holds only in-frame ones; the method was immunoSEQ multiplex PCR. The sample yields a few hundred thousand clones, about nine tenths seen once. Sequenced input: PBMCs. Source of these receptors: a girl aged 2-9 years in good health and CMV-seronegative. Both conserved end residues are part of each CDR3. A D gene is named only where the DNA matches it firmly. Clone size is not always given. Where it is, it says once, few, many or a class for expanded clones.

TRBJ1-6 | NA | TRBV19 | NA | TGTGCCAGTAGTATCGAGACTCTCAATTCACCCCTCCACTTT | CASSIETLNSPLHF
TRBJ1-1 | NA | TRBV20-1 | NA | TGCAGTGCTCTACAGGGAGCTGAAGCTTTCTTT | CSALQGAEAFF
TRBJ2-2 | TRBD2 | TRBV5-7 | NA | TGTGCCAGCAGCTTGTCGGGTCTAGCGGGAGGTCTCACCGGGGAGCTGTTTTTT | CASSLSGLAGGLTGELFF
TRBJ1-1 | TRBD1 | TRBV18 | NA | TGTGCCAGCTTTCAAATAGGGGGCAGGATGAACACTGAAGCTTTCTTT | CASFQIGGRMNTEAFF
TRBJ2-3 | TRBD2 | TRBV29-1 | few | TGCAGCGTTGAAGATTGGGGGTCTTTTGCCTGGGGGGGTACGTACACAGATACGCAGTATTTT | CSVEDWGSFAWGGTYTDTQYF
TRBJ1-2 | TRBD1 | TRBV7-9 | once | TGTGCCAGCAGCTTAGGGGGGACAGGGAATGGCTACACCTTC | CASSLGGTGNGYTF
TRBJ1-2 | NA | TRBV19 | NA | TGTGCCAGTAGTCCCGTACAGGGAAACTATGGCTACACCTTC | CASSPVQGNYGYTF
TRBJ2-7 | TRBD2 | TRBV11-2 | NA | TGTGCCAGCAGCCTCAGGACTAGCGGCTTCTACGAGCAGTACTTC | CASSLRTSGFYEQYF
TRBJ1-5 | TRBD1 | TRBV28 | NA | TGTGCCAGCAGTGGACGACAGGGGGGCCTTCAGCCCCAGCATTTT | CASSGRQGGLQPQHF
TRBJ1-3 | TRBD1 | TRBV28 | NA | TGTGCCAGCAGTTCCCCTCAGGGGACAGGAGGAAACACCATATATTTT | CASSSPQGTGGNTIYF
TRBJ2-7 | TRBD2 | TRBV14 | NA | TGTGCCAGCAGCGACGACCTCGGGGGGGTGTACGAGCAGTACTTC | CASSDDLGGVYEQYF
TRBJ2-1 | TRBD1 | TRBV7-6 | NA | TGTGCCAGCAGCTTCCGGACAGGGGGTTACAATGAGCAGTTCTTC | CASSFRTGGYNEQFF
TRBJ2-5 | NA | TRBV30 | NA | TGTGCCTGGAGTGTACAGGCAGACCAAGAGACCCAGTACTTC | CAWSVQADQETQYF
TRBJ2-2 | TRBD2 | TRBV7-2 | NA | TGTGCCAGCAGCTTAGGCGGGAGGACCACCGGGGAGCTGTTTTTT | CASSLGGRTTGELFF
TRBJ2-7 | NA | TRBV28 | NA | TGTGCCAGCAGTTTACTGGGGCGGGAGCAGTACTTC | CASSLLGREQYF
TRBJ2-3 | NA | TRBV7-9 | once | TGTGCCAGCAGCTTATCCGAGGGAGCAGATACGCAGTATTTT | CASSLSEGADTQYF
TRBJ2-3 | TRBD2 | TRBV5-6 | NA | TGTGCCAGCAGCTTACCAGGGGGGCGCGGGAGGGCAACGGATACGCAGTATTTT | CASSLPGGRGRATDTQYF
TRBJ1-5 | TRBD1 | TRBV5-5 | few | TGTGCCAGCAGCTTGGAGGGGACAGGGTTTAACAATCAGCCCCAGCATTTT | CASSLEGTGFNNQPQHF
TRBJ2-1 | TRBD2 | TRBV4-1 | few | TGCGCCAGCAGCCAAGAGTCACTAGCGATCATGAATGAGCAGTTCTTC | CASSQESLAIMNEQFF
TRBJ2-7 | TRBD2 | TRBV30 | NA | TGTGCCTGGAGTGCCAGACTAGCGGGGGGGAGAAGGTACGAGCAGTACTTC | CAWSARLAGGRRYEQYF
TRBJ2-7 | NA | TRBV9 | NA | TGTGCCAGCAGCGTAGCGGCCAGAGGGGAGCAGTACTTC | CASSVAARGEQYF
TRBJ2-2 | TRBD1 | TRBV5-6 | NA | TGTGCCAGCAGCTTCCCAACCAGGGGGCCTGGGGAGCTGTTTTTT | CASSFPTRGPGELFF
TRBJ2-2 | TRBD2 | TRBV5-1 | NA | TGCGCCAGCAGCCCGTGGACTAGACGACGCCCCGGGGAGCTGTTTTTT | CASSPWTRRRPGELFF
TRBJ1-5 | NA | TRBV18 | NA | TGTGCCAGCTCACCTCGTCAGACCGGAGAGCCCCAGCATTTT | CASSPRQTGEPQHF
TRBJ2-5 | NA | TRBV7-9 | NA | TGTGCCAGCACAGGCCAAGAGACCCAGTACTTC | CASTGQETQYF
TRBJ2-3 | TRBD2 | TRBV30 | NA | TGTGCCTGGGGAGGGACTAGCGGGGTTTATACGCAGTATTTT | CAWGGTSGVYTQYF
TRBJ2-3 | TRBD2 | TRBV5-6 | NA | TGTGCCAGCAGCTTGGCGGGGGGATCTAGCACAGATACGCAGTATTTT | CASSLAGGSSTDTQYF
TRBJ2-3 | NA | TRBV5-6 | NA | TGTGCCAGCAGCCGGGGGAGCACAGATACGCAGTATTTT | CASSRGSTDTQYF